These 7 T cell receptor beta chains share one sample of origin, sequenced in a study of cytomegalovirus exposure and HLA in healthy donors (TCRdb year 2017). To prepare the library, the immunoSEQ multiplex PCR assay was applied. A mixture of 60 forward primers for TCR Vbeta segments and 13 reverse primers for TCR Jbeta segments was used in the multiplex PCR. TCRdb holds this immuneACCESS table with in-frame rearrangements only. Some clones are missing; in checked studies, unresolved V genes explain under half, and the rest has no known cause. The sample includes roughly 100,000 clones, with roughly 70% observed a single time. Approximately 2.6% of the sample is in the top ten clones. The sequenced sample was PBMCs. Receptor source: a male donor in good health and CMV-seropositive.

This chain links TRBV27 with TRBJ2-1; D perhaps matches TRBD1 (5 bases). CDR1 MNHEY and CDR2 SMNVEV come from the germline V gene (reference sequence). V was clipped by 2 bases and J by 4 bases, with 12 bases between them. This CDR3 is 15 amino acids long. The CDR3 coding sequence is TGTGCCAGCAGTTTAGGGATGACAGCATACAATGAGCAGTTCTTC. Residues: CASSLGMTAYNEQFF.

Comment on this clone: The junction and the germline gene differ at one end; a read error may be behind it. The same CDR3 also results from other DNA sequences found in this sample. V usage is TRBV7-2 and J usage is TRBJ2-3; TRBD2 might be the D (6 bases). CDR3 size: 15 residues. Germline V gives CDR1 SGHTA, CDR2 FQGNSA. CDR3 amino acids: CASSRSSGSTDTQYF. DNA of the CDR3: TGTGCCAGCAGTCGGAGTAGCGGTAGCACGGATACGCAGTATTTT.

The genes are TRBV5-4 and TRBJ2-3; TRBD2 aligns across 9 bases. The V gene's germline CDR1 is SGHNT and CDR2 YYREEE (reference sequence). Germline trimming cut 0 bases from V and 6 bases from J; bases unmatched to any gene: 2. The CDR3 totals 14 residues. The CDR3 DNA is TGTGCCAGCAGCTTGGCTAGCGGGAAGGATACGCAGTATTTT. Protein sequence: CASSLASGKDTQYF.

This clone was observed a few times. This CDR3 reads CASSDALTGTFQYF. Here the CDR3 DNA reads TGTGCCAGCAGCGATGCCCTAACCGGGACTTTTCAGTACTTC. The chain combines TRBV9 with TRBJ2-4; a possible D gene is TRBD2 (6 bases). This CDR3 is 14 amino acids long. Trimming shortened V by 3 bases and J by 11 bases, and 18 bases separated the two germline ends. CDR1 and CDR2 from the germline V gene are SGDLS and YYNGEE.

This clone came up a few times. V and J are TRBV13 and TRBJ1-3; tentatively, D is TRBD1 (5 bases). CDR1 and CDR2 from the germline V gene are PRHDT and FYEKMQ (reference sequence). V lost 3 bases and J 2 bases, leaving 8 bases between the germline ends. The CDR3 loop spans 14 amino acids. The DNA of the CDR3 is TGTGCCAGCAGCTTCACGGGGGCTGGAAACACCATATATTTT. Amino acid sequence: CASSFTGAGNTIYF.

The J gene is TRBJ2-1, the V gene TRBV18, with D unclear. Germline V gene sequence: CDR1 KGHSH, CDR2 LQKENI. This CDR3 contains 14 residues. V was shortened by 0 bases and J by 9 bases, with 12 bases between the two germline ends. CDR3 nucleotides: TGTGCCAGCTCACCACCGTCCGTGCCGAGTGAGCAGTTCTTC. Residues: CASSPPSVPSEQFF.

This clone was picked up many times. The chain joins TRBV6-4 to TRBJ1-1; D ambiguous. The CDR3 loop spans 14 amino acids. Germline V lookup: CDR1 MRHNA, CDR2 SNTAGT. V was trimmed by 0 bases and J by 4 bases, leaving 9 bases between them. The CDR3 DNA reads as TGTGCCAGCAGTGACTCCATAGGGAGCACTGAAGCTTTCTTT. Residues: CASSDSIGSTEAFF.